This is a list of T cell receptor beta chains from one sample in a study of vaccination effects on CD4 cells after COVID-19. Their recognized antigens are unknown. Generated by immunoSEQ multiplex PCR, the TCRdb table keeps only in-frame clones and is missing some. This sample carries about 54,000 clones, 80% to 85% of them seen once, and the ten largest clones take about 2.6%. The input for sequencing was CD4+ T cells from PBMCs cultured with HCoV-229E spike peptides, taken before COVID-19 vaccination. These receptors came from a human donor who received a COVID-19 vaccine. CDR3s include the opening cysteine and the closing phenylalanine or tryptophan. The order of the fields is CDR3 protein, CDR3 DNA, clone size, D gene, J gene, V gene. D genes are given only for firm matches. The size field is filled for only some rows; it gives once, few, many or a size class.

CASSVGVGGQGSGYTF | TGCGCCAGCAGTGTGGGTGTGGGGGGACAGGGTTCTGGCTACACCTTC | NA | TRBD1 | TRBJ1-2 | TRBV10-2
CAWSAGQSDEKLFF | TGTGCCTGGAGTGCGGGACAGAGCGATGAAAAACTGTTTTTT | NA | TRBD1 | TRBJ1-4 | TRBV30
CASTRDRGYGYTF | TGTGCCAGCACCCGGGACAGGGGCTATGGCTACACCTTC | NA | TRBD1 | TRBJ1-2 | TRBV19
CASSDPVRVQETQYF | TGTGCCAGCAGTGACCCAGTCAGGGTCCAAGAGACCCAGTACTTC | NA | NA | TRBJ2-5 | TRBV6-1
CASSVGDPATGNTIYF | TGTGCCAGCAGCGTAGGGGACCCCGCCACTGGAAACACCATATATTTT | NA | NA | TRBJ1-3 | TRBV9
CASGVQSNTEAFF | TGTGCTAGTGGGGTACAGAGTAACACTGAAGCTTTCTTT | NA | NA | TRBJ1-1 | TRBV12-5
CATSDPTGAGETQYF | TGTGCCACCAGTGATCCAACAGGGGCCGGAGAGACCCAGTACTTC | NA | TRBD1 | TRBJ2-5 | TRBV24-1
CASSETVNYGYTF | TGTGCCAGCAGTGAGACGGTTAACTATGGCTACACCTTC | NA | NA | TRBJ1-2 | TRBV2
CASRLGTGEETQYF | TGTGCCAGCCGATTAGGGACAGGGGAGGAGACCCAGTACTTC | NA | TRBD1 | TRBJ2-5 | TRBV6-5
CASSPRERGGQPQHF | TGTGCCAGCTCACCCAGGGAAAGGGGGGGCCAGCCCCAGCATTTT | NA | NA | TRBJ1-5 | TRBV18
CASSLGVGGNTGELFF | TGCGCCAGCAGCTTGGGTGTAGGGGGCAACACCGGGGAGCTGTTTTTT | NA | TRBD1 | TRBJ2-2 | TRBV5-1
CASSHTVNTGELFF | TGTGCCAGCAGTCATACAGTGAACACCGGGGAGCTGTTTTTT | few | NA | TRBJ2-2 | TRBV27
CASSPLELAGYNEQFF | TGTGCCAGCAGCCCCCTGGAGCTAGCGGGGTACAATGAGCAGTTCTTC | NA | TRBD2 | TRBJ2-1 | TRBV14
CASSRQAGGTTGELFF | TGTGCCAGCAGCCGTCAAGCGGGGGGGACCACCGGGGAGCTGTTTTTT | NA | TRBD2 | TRBJ2-2 | TRBV9
CSVERRRRDYGYTF | TGCAGCGTTGAGCGCAGGCGGAGAGACTATGGCTACACCTTC | NA | NA | TRBJ1-2 | TRBV29-1
CATSDTGFFYGYTF | TGTGCCACCAGTGACACAGGGTTCTTCTATGGCTACACCTTC | NA | NA | TRBJ1-2 | TRBV24-1
CASSALGRGVGELFF | TGTGCCAGCAGTGCCCTGGGACGGGGGGTCGGGGAGCTGTTTTTT | once | TRBD2 | TRBJ2-2 | TRBV6-6
CASSPSGQGPQETQYF | TGCGCCAGCAGCCCATCGGGACAGGGGCCCCAAGAGACCCAGTACTTC | NA | TRBD1 | TRBJ2-5 | TRBV5-1
CASSGPASGANVLTF | TGTGCCAGTAGCGGACCGGCCTCTGGGGCCAACGTCCTGACTTTC | NA | NA | TRBJ2-6 | TRBV19
CSAVDPAGEKLFF | TGCAGCGCCGTCGATCCTGCCGGTGAAAAACTGTTTTTT | NA | NA | TRBJ1-4 | TRBV29-1
CATSDRTSGANVLTF | TGTGCCACCAGTGACCGGACTTCTGGGGCCAACGTCCTGACTTTC | NA | NA | TRBJ2-6 | TRBV24-1
CASSVIAAQETQYF | TGCGCCAGCAGCGTTATAGCGGCTCAAGAGACCCAGTACTTC | NA | NA | TRBJ2-5 | TRBV5-1
CASSAASTDTQYF | TGTGCCAGCAGCGCCGCAAGCACAGATACGCAGTATTTT | once | NA | TRBJ2-3 | TRBV6-4
CASTPGQLYGYTF | TGTGCCAGTACCCCGGGACAGCTGTATGGCTACACCTTC | NA | TRBD1 | TRBJ1-2 | TRBV19
CASGPLRSGGETQYF | TGTGCTAGTGGTCCCCTACGCAGCGGGGGAGAGACCCAGTACTTC | NA | TRBD2 | TRBJ2-5 | TRBV12-5
CASSSGPGVRTDTQYF | TGCGCCAGCAGCTCCGGACCGGGAGTCCGCACAGATACGCAGTATTTT | once | NA | TRBJ2-3 | TRBV5-1
CASSLSPGTNTGELFF | TGTGCCAGCAGCTTATCCCCCGGGACGAACACCGGGGAGCTGTTTTTT | NA | NA | TRBJ2-2 | TRBV7-8
CASSFSGATDTQYF | TGTGCCAGCAGCTTTAGCGGGGCCACAGATACGCAGTATTTT | NA | TRBD2 | TRBJ2-3 | TRBV5-4
CASSERSTRTNEKLFF | TGTGCCAGCAGTGAGCGCAGCACCCGAACTAATGAAAAACTGTTTTTT | NA | NA | TRBJ1-4 | TRBV2
CASSHAGTGGETQYF | TGCGCCAGCAGCCACGCCGGGACAGGGGGTGAGACCCAGTACTTC | NA | TRBD1 | TRBJ2-5 | TRBV4-1
CATIQVQETQYF | TGTGCCACTATACAGGTCCAAGAGACCCAGTACTTC | NA | NA | TRBJ2-5 | TRBV24-1
CASSPGPGYQPQHF | TGTGCCAGCTCACCAGGGCCAGGCTATCAGCCCCAGCATTTT | NA | NA | TRBJ1-5 | TRBV18
CASSLQPVQETQYF | TGTGCCAGCAGCCTCCAACCTGTCCAAGAGACCCAGTACTTC | NA | NA | TRBJ2-5 | TRBV7-3
CASSQAMNTEAFF | TGTGCCAGCAGCCAAGCCATGAACACTGAAGCTTTCTTT | NA | NA | TRBJ1-1 | TRBV14
CASSPGLAGGQETQYF | TGTGCCAGCTCACCAGGACTAGCGGGGGGTCAAGAGACCCAGTACTTC | NA | TRBD2 | TRBJ2-5 | TRBV18
CASSLEPRQGGPEAFF | TGTGCCAGCAGCTTAGAACCTCGACAGGGGGGCCCTGAAGCTTTCTTT | NA | TRBD1 | TRBJ1-1 | TRBV7-9
CASSENPNQPQHF | TGTGCCAGCAGTGAAAACCCCAATCAGCCCCAGCATTTT | NA | NA | TRBJ1-5 | TRBV2
CASSSRGYDYGYTF | TGTGCCAGTAGTTCCAGGGGCTATGACTATGGCTACACCTTC | once | NA | TRBJ1-2 | TRBV19
CASSFSDGTGELFF | TGTGCCAGCAGCTTCAGTGACGGCACCGGGGAGCTGTTTTTT | NA | NA | TRBJ2-2 | TRBV5-6
CATRTVAYGYTF | TGTGCCACCAGAACAGTAGCATATGGCTACACCTTC | NA | NA | TRBJ1-2 | TRBV19
CASSDWLRQFF | TGTGCCAGCAGTGATTGGCTTAGGCAGTTCTTC | NA | NA | TRBJ2-1 | TRBV6-1
CASSLALIGNYNYGYTF | TGTGCCAGCAGCTTAGCCTTAATAGGGAACTATAACTATGGCTACACCTTC | few | NA | TRBJ1-2 | TRBV11-2
CASKSENANTGELFF | TGTGCCAGCAAATCGGAGAACGCGAACACCGGGGAGCTGTTTTTT | NA | NA | TRBJ2-2 | TRBV2
CASSLYLAADSNQPQHF | TGTGCCAGCAGCTTGTACCTCGCAGCGGATAGCAATCAGCCCCAGCATTTT | NA | NA | TRBJ1-5 | TRBV5-6
CSVVSRGQETQYF | TGCAGCGTTGTATCCAGGGGGCAAGAGACCCAGTACTTC | NA | TRBD1 | TRBJ2-5 | TRBV29-1
CARSFSQDRVPSNQPQHF | TGTGCCAGAAGCTTTTCCCAGGACAGGGTCCCGAGCAATCAGCCCCAGCATTTT | once | TRBD1 | TRBJ1-5 | TRBV5-3
CASRLAGGQNIQYF | TGTGCCAGCAGGCTAGCGGGGGGGCAAAACATTCAGTACTTC | NA | TRBD2 | TRBJ2-4 | TRBV27
CASSQGSGGNTGELFF | TGTGCCAGCAGCCAAGGCAGCGGGGGGAACACCGGGGAGCTGTTTTTT | NA | TRBD2 | TRBJ2-2 | TRBV4-2
CASRGLAPSSYNEQFF | TGTGCCAGCAGGGGACTAGCGCCCTCCTCCTACAATGAGCAGTTCTTC | NA | TRBD2 | TRBJ2-1 | TRBV28
CASSQLVSSTDTQYF | TGTGCCAGCAGCCAATTAGTTTCTAGCACAGATACGCAGTATTTT | once | NA | TRBJ2-3 | TRBV3-1/TRBV3-2
CASRGPGQGEEKLFF | TGTGCCAGCAGGGGACCGGGACAGGGAGAGGAAAAACTGTTTTTT | NA | TRBD1 | TRBJ1-4 | TRBV6-5
CASSSDRVGSPLHF | TGCGCCAGCAGCTCTGACAGGGTAGGTTCACCCCTCCACTTT | few | TRBD1 | TRBJ1-6 | TRBV5-1
CASSFMNTEAFF | TGTGCCAGTAGTTTTATGAACACTGAAGCTTTCTTT | NA | NA | TRBJ1-1 | TRBV19
CASTRRDSDLGEQFF | TGTGCCAGCACTAGAAGGGACTCGGATCTGGGTGAGCAGTTCTTC | once | NA | TRBJ2-1 | TRBV6-5
CASRLTGTGELFF | TGTGCCAGCAGACTCACGGGCACCGGGGAGCTGTTTTTT | few | NA | TRBJ2-2 | TRBV7-3